This TCR beta chain was captured in a study of blood T cell repertoires in COVID-19. Study-wide background: Samples came from the United States, Italy and Spain, spanning acute and convalescent COVID-19.

The V end was cut by 1 base, the J end by 7 bases, with 7 bases between. Per germline, CDR1 LNHDA and CDR2 SQIVND (reference sequence). The CDR3 spans 13 residues. Sequenced by immunoSEQ multiplex PCR; TCRdb stores in-frame clones only, minus some. This table holds approximately 330,000 clones, over 85% found once. Sequenced material: PBMCs or T cells enriched from blood (not recorded which). The rearrangement joins TRBV19 to TRBJ1-4, with D uncertain. The source is a woman in her thirties who had recovered from COVID-19. The CDR3 DNA follows: TGTGCCAGTAGTATAGGGCGGGGTGAAAAACTGTTTTTT. Its protein product is CASSIGRGEKLFF.